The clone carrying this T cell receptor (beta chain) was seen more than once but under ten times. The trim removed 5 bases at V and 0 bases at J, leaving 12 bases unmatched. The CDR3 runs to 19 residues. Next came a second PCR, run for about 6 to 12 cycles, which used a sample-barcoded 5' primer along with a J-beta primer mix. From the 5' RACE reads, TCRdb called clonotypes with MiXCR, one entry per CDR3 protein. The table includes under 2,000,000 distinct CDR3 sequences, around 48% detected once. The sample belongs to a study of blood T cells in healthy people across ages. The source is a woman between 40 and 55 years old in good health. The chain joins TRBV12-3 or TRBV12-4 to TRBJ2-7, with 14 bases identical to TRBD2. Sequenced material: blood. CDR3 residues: CASSKSRTSGGPSSYEQYF. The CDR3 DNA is TGTGCCAGCAGTAAATCAAGGACTAGCGGGGGGCCGAGCTCCTACGAGCAGTACTTC.